The 23 T cell receptor beta chains given below trace back to one sample, sequenced in a study of cytomegalovirus exposure and HLA in healthy donors. With 60 Vbeta and 13 Jbeta primers, the PCR was carried out. Sequenced by immunoSEQ multiplex PCR; TCRdb stores in-frame clones only, minus some. Of roughly 69,000 clones listed, roughly 70% are singletons. Sample: PBMCs. The source of these receptors is a male donor in good health and CMV-seropositive.

The chain couples TRBV15 to TRBJ1-5; D unresolved. In germline, CDR1 is LNHNV, CDR2 YYDKDF (reference sequence). The CDR3 totals 14 residues. Deletions cut 2 bases from V and 4 bases from J, with 9 bases between. The DNA of the CDR3 is TGTGCCACCAGCAGACCCGGCGGGAATCAGCCCCAGCATTTT. It is translated as CATSRPGGNQPQHF.

This clone was counted once. The chain recombines TRBV4-3 with TRBJ2-5, with TRBD1 matching 7 bases. This CDR3 is built from 17 residues. With 0 bases clipped from V and 5 bases from J, the junction kept 12 bases outside the gene matches. CDR1 and CDR2 from the germline V gene are LGHNA and YSLEER. DNA for the CDR3: TGCGCCAGCAGCCAAGATAGTGGACAGGTATCAGGGGAGACCCAGTACTTC. Translating it yields CASSQDSGQVSGETQYF.

The rearrangement uses TRBV27 and TRBJ1-6; TRBD1 is a possible D gene (5 bases). Trimming took off 3 bases at V and 6 bases at J, with 12 bases between the two ends. Germline V CDR1 and CDR2: MNHEY, SMNVEV (reference sequence). This CDR3 spans 15 amino acids. CDR3 sequence reads: CASSFLPGGNSPLHF. The CDR3 DNA reads as TGTGCCAGCAGTTTTCTCCCCGGGGGTAATTCACCCCTCCACTTT.

This clone was detected a few times. The chain links TRBV11-2 to TRBJ1-1; a weak D match, TRBD1 (6 bases). The CDR3 has 18 amino acids. V was clipped by 1 base and J by 4 bases, with 22 bases between them. Germline CDR1 reads SGHAT; CDR2 reads FQNNGV. The CDR3 bases are TGTGCCAGCAGCTTAGCTCAGATCGGGGGGGCGCGTAGCACTGAAGCTTTCTTT. Translation: CASSLAQIGGARSTEAFF. Drawing the rest from reference TRBV11-2 and TRBJ1-1, the complete variable domain is EAGVAQSPRYKIIEKRQSVAFWCNPISGHATLYWYQQILGQGPKLLIQFQNNGVVDDSQLPKDRFSAERLKGVDSTLKIQPAKLEDSAVYLCASSLAQIGGARSTEAFFGQGTRLTVV.

The gene calls are TRBV30 and TRBJ2-5, with a tentative D call TRBD1 (5 bases). Germline V gene data show CDR1 as GTSNPN and CDR2 as SVGIG (reference sequence). The CDR3 length is 12 residues. Trimming stripped 1 base from V and 4 bases from J, with 7 bases between. In DNA, the CDR3 is TGTGCCTGGAGTGGACAGTTAGAGACCCAGTACTTC. Residues: CAWSGQLETQYF.

This clone occurred once. The gene calls are TRBV7-9 and TRBJ2-2; 9 bases align to TRBD1. Trimming cost V 5 bases and J 4 bases; bases outside gene matches: 5. The length of the CDR3 is 15 residues. Germline lookup yields CDR1 SEHNR and CDR2 FQNEAQ (reference sequence). This CDR3 is CASSPRDRVTGELFF. The CDR3 bases are TGTGCCAGCAGCCCCCGGGACAGGGTCACCGGGGAGCTGTTTTTT.

This clone has just one count. This chain joins TRBV6-5 and TRBJ1-2, with 7 positions matching TRBD1. Germline V CDR1 and CDR2: MNHEY, SVGAGI. The CDR3 extends over 10 amino acids. The CDR3 DNA follows: TGTGCGACCGGACAGGTTGGCTACACCTTC. Translation: CATGQVGYTF.

The J gene is TRBJ2-5, the V gene TRBV5-1; a weak D match, TRBD1 (6 bases). The tail of the sequence fits TRBJ2-7 better, so the J call may be wrong. The germline gives CDR1 SGHRS, CDR2 YFSETQ. CDR3 length: 12 residues. Here the CDR3 DNA reads TGCGCCAGCAACGGACAGACCTACGAGCAGTACTTC. Its protein is CASNGQTYEQYF.

This clone was detected a few times. The chain employs TRBV7-9 and TRBJ1-1; maybe TRBD1 (6 bases). This CDR3 has 12 amino acids. CDR1 is SEHNR and CDR2 is FQNEAQ in the germline V gene (reference sequence). V was cut by 4 bases and J by 7 bases, with 10 bases left in between. The CDR3 nucleotides are TGTGCCAGCAGCTGGGACAAATATGAAGCTTTCTTT. Residues: CASSWDKYEAFF.

The rearrangement uses TRBV27 and TRBJ2-7, with D possibly matching TRBD2 (5 bases). V lost 0 bases, J lost 9 bases, and 18 bases lay in between. CDR1 and CDR2 (germline): MNHEY, SMNVEV (reference sequence). CDR3 length: 15 amino acids. The CDR3 DNA reads TGTGCCAGCAGTTTATCGATTGGAGGTGCGGCGCCGCAGTACTTC. This codes for CASSLSIGGAAPQYF.

This clone appeared a few times. V is TRBV25-1 and J is TRBJ2-1; 8 bases agree with TRBD2. CDR1 and CDR2 (germline): MGHDK, SYGVNS. The CDR3 runs 14 residues. V trimming: 9 bases; J trimming: 3 bases; junction bases outside the gene matches: 7. CDR3 protein: CASGAGGRYNEQFF. CDR3 bases: TGTGCCAGTGGGGCGGGGGGACGCTACAATGAGCAGTTCTTC.

The chain combines TRBV7-2 with TRBJ2-7, with 9 bases fitting TRBD2. J lost 4 bases, V lost 3 bases, and 4 bases had no gene match. The CDR3 is 14 amino acids. Germline CDR1 and CDR2: SGHTA and FQGNSA. CDR3 protein: CASSFSGGQYEQYF. DNA of the CDR3: TGTGCCAGCAGCTTTAGCGGGGGCCAATACGAGCAGTACTTC.

This sequence joins TRBV7-3 and TRBJ2-7, with TRBD1 as a possible D gene (5 bases). This CDR3 is built from 14 residues. CDR1 and CDR2 (germline): SGHTA, FQGTGA. V gave up 5 bases and J gave up 2 bases, with 13 bases separating them. Written as DNA, the CDR3 is TGTGCCAGCAGCGCCTGGGGCACTCCCTACGAGCAGTACTTC. This codes for CASSAWGTPYEQYF.

V usage is TRBV2 and J usage is TRBJ2-6; D possibly corresponds to TRBD1 (6 bases). This CDR3 has 15 amino acids. Trimming shortened V by 6 bases and J by 1 base, and 10 bases separated the two germline ends. Germline lookup yields CDR1 SNHLY and CDR2 FYNNEI. The CDR3 DNA sequence: TGTGCCAGCAGCCGACAGGTATCTGGGGCCAACGTCCTGACTTTC. Amino acids: CASSRQVSGANVLTF.

V and J are TRBV30 and TRBJ1-2; TRBD1 matches at 7 bases. The CDR3 runs to 12 residues. Germline CDR1 GTSNPN, CDR2 SVGIG (reference sequence). V lost 1 base, J lost 6 bases, and 2 bases stayed unmatched. DNA for the CDR3: TGTGCCTGGAGTGATCAGGGGGATGGCTACACCTTC. Translation: CAWSDQGDGYTF. Full variable domain (missing parts from reference TRBV30 and TRBJ1-2): SQTIHQWPATLVQPVGSPLSLECTVEGTSNPNLYWYRQAAGRGLQLLFYSVGIGQISSEVPQNLSASRPQDRQFILSSKKLLLSDSGFYLCAWSDQGDGYTFGSGTRLTVV.

This clone is judged medium-sized. V gene TRBV7-9 combines with J gene TRBJ1-5, with D unclear. This CDR3 comprises 15 residues. Germline V gives CDR1 SEHNR, CDR2 FQNEAQ (reference sequence). Trimming removed 4 bases from V and 7 bases from J, with 17 bases in between. CDR3 in amino acids: CASSSEGSALQPQHF. CDR3 bases: TGTGCCAGCAGCTCCGAGGGCTCAGCCCTACAGCCCCAGCATTTT.

The V call is TRBV30, the J call TRBJ1-5, with D hard to call. Germline V gives CDR1 GTSNPN, CDR2 SVGIG (reference sequence). The CDR3 spans 13 residues. V lost 2 bases and J lost 2, with 7 bases in between. CDR3 sequence reads: CAWSNQGNQPQHF. The CDR3 DNA follows: TGTGCCTGGAGTAACCAGGGCAATCAGCCCCAGCATTTT.

The chain links TRBV11-2 to TRBJ2-1, with no clear D. Germline CDR1 reads SGHAT; CDR2 reads FQNNGV. This CDR3 is built from 11 residues. V was pared by 5 bases and J by 12 bases, with 11 bases between. The CDR3 sequence is CASSPLRGQFF. The CDR3 DNA reads as TGTGCCAGCAGCCCGCTAAGAGGGCAGTTCTTC.

As concerns this clone: Germline is not matched at one junction end, which may reflect a read error. V is TRBV7-9 and J is TRBJ2-2; 8 positions agree with TRBD1. This CDR3 has 18 amino acids. Germline values: CDR1 SEHNR, CDR2 FQNEAQ (reference sequence). CDR3 amino acids: CSSSEPSTGAPNTGELFF. CDR3 nucleotides: TGTTCCAGCAGCGAGCCGTCGACAGGGGCACCGAACACCGGGGAGCTGTTTTTT.

V usage is TRBV6-7 and J usage is TRBJ2-4; 9 bases line up with TRBD1. TRBV6-7 is recorded as an ORF, its role being uncertain. The CDR3 spans 15 residues. The ends lost 11 bases at V and 4 bases at J; junction bases unmatched: 12. Written as DNA, the CDR3 is TGTGCCGATGACGTTGATGGGACAGGGAAAAACATTCAGTACTTC. Its translation: CADDVDGTGKNIQYF.

The V and J genes are TRBV6-5 and TRBJ2-7, with 7 bases aligning to TRBD2. The CDR3 has 15 residues. The V segment lost 6 bases and the J segment 4 bases; nucleotides outside the gene matches: 12. Germline-derived CDR1 and CDR2 are MNHEY and SVGAGI. For the CDR3, the DNA is TGTGCCAGCAGACCATTGGGGGGGAGAGGATACGAGCAGTACTTC. Protein: CASRPLGGRGYEQYF.

The genes are TRBV25-1 and TRBJ1-1; D is possibly TRBD1 (6 bases). Germline loops: CDR1 MGHDK, CDR2 SYGVNS. This CDR3 spans 14 amino acids. V lost 1 base and J 3 bases, leaving 9 bases between the germline ends. The chain's CDR3 is CASSEFPGDTEAFF. The CDR3 nucleotides read TGTGCCAGCAGTGAATTCCCAGGGGACACTGAAGCTTTCTTT.

The chain recombines TRBV6-1 with TRBJ2-1; 7 positions match TRBD1. The CDR3 spans 14 residues. Germline loops: CDR1 MNHNS, CDR2 SASEGT. After removal of 2 bases from V and 10 bases from J, the junction contained 8 bases not matched to a gene. The CDR3 region has the DNA TGTGCCAGCAGTGAAATAACAGGGGCGCGAGAGCAGTTCTTC. Translation gives CASSEITGAREQFF.